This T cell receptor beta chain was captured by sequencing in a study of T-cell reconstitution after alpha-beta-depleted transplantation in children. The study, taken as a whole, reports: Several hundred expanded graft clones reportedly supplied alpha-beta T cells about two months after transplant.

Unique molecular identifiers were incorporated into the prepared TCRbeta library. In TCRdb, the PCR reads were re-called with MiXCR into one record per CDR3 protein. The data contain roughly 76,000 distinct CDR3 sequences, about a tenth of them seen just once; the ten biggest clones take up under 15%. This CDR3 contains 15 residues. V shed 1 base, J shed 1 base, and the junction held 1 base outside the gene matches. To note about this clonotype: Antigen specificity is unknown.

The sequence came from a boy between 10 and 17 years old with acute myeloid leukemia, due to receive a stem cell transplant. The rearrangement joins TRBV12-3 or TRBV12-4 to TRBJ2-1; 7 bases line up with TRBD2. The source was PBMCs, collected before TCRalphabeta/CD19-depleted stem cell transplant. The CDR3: CASSLGGGSYNEQFF. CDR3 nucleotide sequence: TGTGCCAGCAGTTTAGGGGGGGGGTCCTACAATGAGCAGTTCTTC.